What follows are 30 T cell receptor beta chains derived from one specimen sequenced in a study of cytomegalovirus exposure and HLA in healthy donors. Amplification used 60 Vbeta primers and 13 Jbeta primers. The data were produced by immunoSEQ multiplex PCR, yet TCRdb's version contains in-frame clones alone and is incomplete. This sample has more than 75,000 clones, with roughly 79% found just once. Sequenced input: PBMCs. The source of these receptors is a woman aged 40 to 55 in good health and CMV-seronegative.

The chain combines TRBV19 with TRBJ2-7; 7 bases agree with TRBD2. From germline, CDR1 is LNHDA and CDR2 SQIVND (reference sequence). V was clipped by 4 bases and J by 1 base; unmatched bases: 7. The CDR3 consists of 15 residues. CDR3 residues: CASSTSLGLSYEQYF. As DNA, the CDR3 is TGTGCCAGTAGTACCTCCTTGGGACTATCCTACGAGCAGTACTTC. Complete variable domain (other parts from reference TRBV19 and TRBJ2-7): DGGITQSPKYLFRKEGQNVTLSCEQNLNHDAMYWYRQDPGQGLRLIYYSQIVNDFQKGDIAEGYSVSREKKESFPLTVTSAQKNPTAFYLCASSTSLGLSYEQYFGPGTRLTVT.

The V call is TRBV28, the J call TRBJ1-6, with D possibly being TRBD1 (6 bases). Germline CDR1 and CDR2: MDHEN and SYDVKM. V was trimmed by 6 bases and J by 9 bases, leaving 18 bases between them. This CDR3 has 15 residues. CDR3 coding DNA: TGTGCCAGCAGCCAAAGGGGGACCCAGGGTTCACCCCTCCACTTT. Amino acid sequence: CASSQRGTQGSPLHF.

The J gene is TRBJ2-5, the V gene TRBV4-1; TRBD2 aligns across 7 bases. Germline V gives CDR1 MGHRA, CDR2 YSYEKL. The CDR3 runs to 16 residues. V gave up 0 bases and J gave up 0 bases; unmatched junction bases: 4. Written as DNA, the CDR3 is TGCGCCAGCAGCCAAGAGAACGGGGGGTACCAAGAGACCCAGTACTTC. Translation gives CASSQENGGYQETQYF.

The gene calls are TRBV6-1 and TRBJ1-1, with 7 positions matching TRBD1. The V and J ends lost 1 base and 1 base, in that order; junction bases with no gene match: 9. Looked up from germline, CDR1 is MNHNS and CDR2 is SASEGT. The CDR3 contains 17 residues. The CDR3 coding sequence is TGTGCCAGCAGTGAAGAGTCCCCCGGGACAGCGAACACTGAAGCTTTCTTT. It encodes CASSEESPGTANTEAFF.

In DNA, the CDR3 is TGCAGCGTTCGGACAGGGAGGATGAACACTGAAGCTTTCTTT. As protein: CSVRTGRMNTEAFF. The J gene is TRBJ1-1, the V gene TRBV29-1; 8 nucleotides line up with TRBD1. V lost 5 bases to trimming and J lost 0 bases; unmatched junction nucleotides: 5. The CDR3 runs 14 residues. Looked up from germline, CDR1 is SQVTM and CDR2 is ANQGSEA.

This sequence joins TRBV9 and TRBJ1-4; possible D gene TRBD1, 6 bases. Germline assignment: CDR1 SGDLS and CDR2 YYNGEE. V lost 4 bases to trimming and J lost 8 bases, with 24 bases between them. This CDR3 has 17 residues. CDR3 nucleotide sequence: TGTGCCAGCAGCTCTACAGGGATCTCCCTTCTGGGCGAAAAACTGTTTTTT. Its translation: CASSSTGISLLGEKLFF.

J is TRBJ2-7 and V is TRBV19, with 7 nucleotides matching TRBD1. V shed 4 bases and J 3 bases; nucleotides not matched to a gene: 3. Germline-derived CDR1 and CDR2 are LNHDA and SQIVND (reference sequence). The CDR3 loop spans 13 amino acids. CDR3 nucleotide sequence: TGTGCCAGTAGTAGTCGACAGGGCTACGAGCAGTACTTC. Amino acids: CASSSRQGYEQYF.

The chain employs TRBV5-1 and TRBJ1-1; 8 nucleotides match TRBD1. Trimming cost V 4 bases and J 8 bases; bases outside gene matches: 7. The CDR3 spans 13 residues. Germline CDR1 SGHRS, CDR2 YFSETQ. The CDR3 nucleotides are TGCGCCAGCAGCCCCGACAGGGGTATAGAAGCTTTCTTT. Translating it yields CASSPDRGIEAFF.

The chain couples TRBV5-4 to TRBJ2-1; no reliable D call. CDR1 and CDR2 (germline): SGHNT, YYREEE (reference sequence). The V end lost 2 bases, the J end lost 4 bases, and 10 bases lay between the germline ends. The CDR3 sequence is 14 residues long. The CDR3 region is CASSFAAVYNEQFF. CDR3 nucleotides: TGTGCCAGCAGCTTTGCGGCCGTATACAATGAGCAGTTCTTC.

V and J are TRBV4-2 and TRBJ2-5, with 13 bases fitting TRBD2. The trim removed 4 bases at V and 1 base at J, leaving 3 bases unmatched. The CDR3 covers 16 residues. CDR1 is LGHNA, CDR2 YNFKEQ, per germline. In DNA, the CDR3 is TGTGCCAGCAGCCCGGGGACTAGCGGGGTCCAAGAGACCCAGTACTTC. Protein sequence: CASSPGTSGVQETQYF.

The gene calls are TRBV19 and TRBJ1-1; perhaps TRBD1 as D (5 bases). This CDR3 region has 13 residues. V gave up 6 bases and J gave up 3 bases, with 11 bases separating them. Germline lookup yields CDR1 LNHDA and CDR2 SQIVND (reference sequence). The CDR3 nucleotides read TGTGCCAGTAGGCAGGGCCAATACACTGAAGCTTTCTTT. Protein product: CASRQGQYTEAFF.

This clone appeared a single time. The CDR3 region is CASRDMENQPQHF. The CDR3 DNA is TGTGCCAGCAGGGACATGGAGAATCAGCCCCAGCATTTT. The gene calls are TRBV6-1 and TRBJ1-5; a possible D gene is TRBD1 (5 bases). The CDR3 has 13 residues. Germline lookup yields CDR1 MNHNS and CDR2 SASEGT. Trimming took 6 bases from V and 4 from J, leaving 10 bases between them.

Regarding this clone: The same CDR3 can be traced to other DNA sequences in this sample. The chain employs TRBV6-6 and TRBJ1-1; D unresolved. The CDR3 covers 14 residues. Germline CDR1 reads MNHNY; CDR2 reads SVGAGI (reference sequence). Trimming removed 3 bases at V and 1 base at J, with 9 bases between. CDR3 region: CASSYAGENTEAFF. CDR3 DNA sequence: TGTGCCAGCAGTTATGCCGGGGAGAACACTGAAGCTTTCTTT.

V is TRBV19 and J is TRBJ2-4; 7 bases are a match to TRBD1. The CDR3 is 15 residues long. The V and J ends lost 3 bases and 8 bases, in that order; junction bases with no gene match: 10. Per germline, CDR1 LNHDA and CDR2 SQIVND (reference sequence). In DNA form, the CDR3 reads TGTGCCAGTAGTATCTCCGGGACAGCTCTTGACATTCAGTACTTC. Translating it yields CASSISGTALDIQYF.

In DNA form, the CDR3 reads TGTGCCTGGAGTGTCCATCAGGGAACTGAAGCTTTCTTT. Translating gives CAWSVHQGTEAFF. The chain combines TRBV30 with TRBJ1-1; D might be TRBD1 (5 bases). CDR3 length: 13 residues. Trimming took off 0 bases at V and 5 bases at J, with 10 bases between the two ends. Germline CDR1 and CDR2: GTSNPN and SVGIG (reference sequence).

This clone was observed a few times. In the same sample, other DNA sequences code for this CDR3. The CDR3 DNA follows: TGTGCCAGCAGCCCGGGGGGAACTAATGAAAAACTGTTTTTT. Protein sequence: CASSPGGTNEKLFF. The chain carries TRBV5-4 and TRBJ1-4; D might be TRBD1 (5 bases). V was cut by 4 bases and J by 1 base, with 8 bases left in between. This CDR3 is built from 14 residues. CDR1 and CDR2 from the germline V gene are SGHNT and YYREEE (reference sequence).

The gene calls are TRBV7-3 and TRBJ2-1, with 8 positions matching TRBD2. J lost 9 bases, V lost 5 bases, and 12 bases had no gene match. Germline V gene sequence: CDR1 SGHTA, CDR2 FQGTGA. The CDR3 is 15 residues long. The CDR3 protein is CASSPRARGAGEQFF. Written as DNA, the CDR3 is TGTGCCAGCAGCCCAAGGGCGCGGGGGGCGGGTGAGCAGTTCTTC.

CDR3 sequence: CASSRQLNTEAFF. DNA of the CDR3: TGTGCCAGCAGCAGACAGCTGAACACTGAAGCTTTCTTT. The genes are TRBV7-2 and TRBJ1-1, with D possibly TRBD1 on 5 matching bases. CDR3 size: 13 residues. Per the germline V gene, CDR1 is SGHTA and CDR2 is FQGNSA. The V and J ends lost 5 bases and 0 bases respectively, with 7 bases between them.

This clone showed up just a few times. The genes are TRBV28 and TRBJ1-2, with 7 bases that match TRBD1. Germline assignment: CDR1 MDHEN and CDR2 SYDVKM. V gave up 6 bases and J gave up 7 bases; unmatched junction bases: 5. The CDR3 extends over 12 amino acids. CDR3 DNA sequence: TGTGCCAGCAGATTGACAGGGTCTGGCTACACCTTC. Translated: CASRLTGSGYTF.

A few counts support this clone. This chain links TRBV7-6 with TRBJ1-4, with D unclear. The germline CDR1 and CDR2 sequences are SGHVS and FNYEAQ. The CDR3 is 15 residues long. Trimming shortened V by 5 bases and J by 5 bases, and 15 bases separated the two germline ends. The DNA for the CDR3 is TGTGCCAGCAGCCCCTTGGGCACATTAAATGAAAAACTGTTTTTT. Amino acid sequence: CASSPLGTLNEKLFF.

The chain carries TRBV30 and TRBJ1-1; D gene unclear. Per the germline V gene, CDR1 is GTSNPN and CDR2 is SVGIG (reference sequence). This CDR3 spans 12 amino acids. V gave up 5 bases and J gave up 0 bases, with 7 bases separating them. CDR3 protein: CAWAQLNTEAFF. The CDR3 nucleotides are TGTGCCTGGGCTCAGTTGAACACTGAAGCTTTCTTT.

As for this clone: The junction shows a germline mismatch at one end, possibly a read error. The chain carries TRBV2 and TRBJ1-2; tentative D call: TRBD1 (5 bases). This CDR3 region has 13 residues. Germline V gene sequence: CDR1 SNHLY, CDR2 FYNNEI. The CDR3 loop reads CASSDSGFGGYPF. The CDR3 DNA reads TGTGCCAGCAGTGACTCAGGGTTTGGTGGCTACCCCTTC.

The gene calls are TRBV27 and TRBJ2-3; 9 bases map to TRBD2. This CDR3 comprises 18 residues. V shed 5 bases, J shed 0 bases, and the junction held 12 bases outside the gene matches. Germline lookup yields CDR1 MNHEY and CDR2 SMNVEV (reference sequence). The CDR3 sequence: CASSTILLAGTSTDTQYF. CDR3 coding DNA: TGTGCCAGCAGTACCATCCTACTAGCGGGTACGAGCACAGATACGCAGTATTTT.

About this clone: The junction and the germline gene differ at one end; a read error may be behind it. Other nucleotide sequences in the sample specify the same CDR3. This chain connects TRBV7-7 to TRBJ2-7; 8 nucleotides agree with TRBD2. The CDR3 loop spans 16 amino acids. Germline V gene data show CDR1 as SSHAT and CDR2 as FNYEAQ (reference sequence). The CDR3 region is CASSPWGGGGNNEQYF. CDR3 bases: TGTGCTAGCAGCCCGTGGGGTGGCGGGGGGAACAACGAGCAATACTTC. Together with reference TRBV7-7 and TRBJ2-7, the CDR3 gives the full variable domain: GAGVSQSPRYKVTKRGQDVTLRCDPISSHATLYWYQQALGQGPEFLTYFNYEAQPDKSGLPSDRFSAERPEGSISTLTIQRTEQRDSAMYRCASSPWGGGGNNEQYFGPGTRLTVT.

The chain joins TRBV5-6 to TRBJ1-6; D possibly corresponds to TRBD1 (6 bases). V lost 6 bases and J 8 bases, leaving 18 bases between the germline ends. The CDR3 totals 15 residues. Germline V lookup: CDR1 SGHDT, CDR2 YYEEEE. The CDR3 reads CASTRGGGGDSPLHF. The CDR3 DNA reads TGTGCCAGCACCCGAGGGGGGGGCGGTGATTCACCCCTCCACTTT.

The chain recombines TRBV6-5 with TRBJ1-4; 9 bases line up with TRBD1. This CDR3 region has 16 residues. Looked up from germline, CDR1 is MNHEY and CDR2 is SVGAGI. Losses at the gene ends were 1 base for V and 2 bases for J; bases not matched to a gene: 2. The CDR3 region is CASSYYRGLTNEKLFF. In DNA form, the CDR3 reads TGTGCCAGCAGTTACTACAGGGGGCTCACTAATGAAAAACTGTTTTTT.

This rearrangement joins TRBV19 to TRBJ2-5, with 8 bases that match TRBD1. The CDR3 spans 14 residues. After removal of 10 bases from V and 6 bases from J, the junction contained 13 bases not matched to a gene. Germline assignment: CDR1 LNHDA and CDR2 SQIVND (reference sequence). The CDR3 nucleotides read TGTGCCACCTCACCCGGGACAGGTCAAAAGACCCAGTACTTC. Translating gives CATSPGTGQKTQYF. Drawing the rest from reference TRBV19 and TRBJ2-5, the complete variable domain is DGGITQSPKYLFRKEGQNVTLSCEQNLNHDAMYWYRQDPGQGLRLIYYSQIVNDFQKGDIAEGYSVSREKKESFPLTVTSAQKNPTAFYLCATSPGTGQKTQYFGPGTRLLVL.

This chain connects TRBV14 to TRBJ1-1; tentatively, D is TRBD1 (5 bases). The V and J ends lost 4 bases and 6 bases respectively, with 9 bases between them. The CDR3 has 12 amino acids. Germline V CDR1 and CDR2: SGHDN, FVKESK. The chain's CDR3 is CASSRGAAEAFF. CDR3 nucleotides: TGTGCCAGCAGCCGGGGCGCTGCTGAAGCTTTCTTT.

The chain uses TRBV7-6 and TRBJ2-7; a possible D gene is TRBD2 (5 bases). The ends were cut back, 3 bases at V and 6 bases at J, with 18 bases in the middle. Per germline, CDR1 SGHVS and CDR2 FNYEAQ. The CDR3 spans 15 residues. The CDR3 spells CASSLEREPLGEQYF. The CDR3 DNA sequence: TGTGCCAGCAGCTTGGAGAGGGAGCCTTTAGGCGAGCAGTACTTC.

The genes are TRBV5-8 and TRBJ2-3, with TRBD1 matching over 7 bases. The trim removed 0 bases at V and 5 bases at J, leaving 6 bases unmatched. This CDR3 is 15 amino acids long. Per germline, CDR1 SGHTS and CDR2 YDEGEE. The CDR3 DNA sequence: TGTGCCAGCAGCTTGGCTCCGGACAGGCGAGATACGCAGTATTTT. Its protein product is CASSLAPDRRDTQYF. Complete variable domain (other parts from reference TRBV5-8 and TRBJ2-3): EAGVTQSPTHLIKTRGQQATLRCSPISGHTSVYWYQQALGLGLQFLLWYDEGEERNRGNFPPRFSGRQFPNYSSELNVNALELEDSALYLCASSLAPDRRDTQYFGPGTRLTVL.